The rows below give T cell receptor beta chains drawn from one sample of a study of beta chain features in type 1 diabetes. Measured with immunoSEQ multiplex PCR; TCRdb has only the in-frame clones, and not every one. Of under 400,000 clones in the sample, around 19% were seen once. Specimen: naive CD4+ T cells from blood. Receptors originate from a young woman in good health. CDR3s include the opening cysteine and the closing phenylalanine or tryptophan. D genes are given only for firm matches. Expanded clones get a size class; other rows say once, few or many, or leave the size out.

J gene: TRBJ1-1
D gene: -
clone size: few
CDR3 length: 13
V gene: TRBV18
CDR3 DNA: TGTGCCAGCTCACGCTACAGGGTTGCTGAAGCTTTCTTT
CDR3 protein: CASSRYRVAEAFF

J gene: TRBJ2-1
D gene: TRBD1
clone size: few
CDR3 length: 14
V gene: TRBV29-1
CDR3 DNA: TGCAGCGCTACCACAAGGGGACAGATTGGTGAGCAGTTCTTC
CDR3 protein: CSATTRGQIGEQFF

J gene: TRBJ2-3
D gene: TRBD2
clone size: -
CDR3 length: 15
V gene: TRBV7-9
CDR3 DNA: TGTGCCAGCAGCTTCGGGCTAGCGGCAACAGATACGCAGTATTTT
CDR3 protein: CASSFGLAATDTQYF

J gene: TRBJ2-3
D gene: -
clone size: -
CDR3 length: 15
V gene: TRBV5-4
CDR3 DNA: TGTGCCAGCAGCCGACTGGGGCGGGGTGGGGATACGCAGTATTTT
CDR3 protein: CASSRLGRGGDTQYF

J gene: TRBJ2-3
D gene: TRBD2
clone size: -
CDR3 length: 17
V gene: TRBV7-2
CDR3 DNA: TGTGCCAGCAGCTTATCCTTTAGCGGGAGGGGGCCAGATACGCAGTATTTT
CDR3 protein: CASSLSFSGRGPDTQYF

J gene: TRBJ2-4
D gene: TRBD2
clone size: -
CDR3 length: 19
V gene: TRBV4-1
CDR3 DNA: TGCGCCAGCAGCCAAGATCTTGTCACTAGCGGGGGGCGGAAAAACATTCAGTACTTC
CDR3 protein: CASSQDLVTSGGRKNIQYF

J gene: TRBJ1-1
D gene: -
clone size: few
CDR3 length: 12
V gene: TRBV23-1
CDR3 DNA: TGCGCCAGCAGTCAATCAAGGGGCCGGGCTTTCTTT
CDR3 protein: CASSQSRGRAFF

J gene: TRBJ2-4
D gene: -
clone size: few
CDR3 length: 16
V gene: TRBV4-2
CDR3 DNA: TGTGCCAGCAGCCAAGCCACAGTTAGAGCCAAAAACATTCAGTACTTC
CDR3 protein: CASSQATVRAKNIQYF

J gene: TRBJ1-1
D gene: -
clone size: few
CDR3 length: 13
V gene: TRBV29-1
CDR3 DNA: TGCAGCGTTGGGAAACAGGCCAACACTGAAGCTTTCTTT
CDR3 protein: CSVGKQANTEAFF

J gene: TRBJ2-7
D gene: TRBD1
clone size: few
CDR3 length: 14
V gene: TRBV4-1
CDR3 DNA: TGCGCCAGCAGCCAAGGACAGGGGGCCTACGAGCAGTACTTC
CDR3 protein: CASSQGQGAYEQYF

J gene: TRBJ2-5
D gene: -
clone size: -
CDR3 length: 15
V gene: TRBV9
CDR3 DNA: TGTGCCAGCAGCTCCCGGGTAGCGGCTCAAGAGACCCAGTACTTC
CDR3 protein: CASSSRVAAQETQYF

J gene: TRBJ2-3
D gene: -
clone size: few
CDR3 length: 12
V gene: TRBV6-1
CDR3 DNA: TGTGCCAGCAAGCACCACACAGATACGCAGTATTTT
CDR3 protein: CASKHHTDTQYF

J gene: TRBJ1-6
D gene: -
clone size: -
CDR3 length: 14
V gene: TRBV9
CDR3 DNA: TGTGCCAGCAGCTCACTAGGGGGTGATTCACCCCTCCACTTT
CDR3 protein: CASSSLGGDSPLHF

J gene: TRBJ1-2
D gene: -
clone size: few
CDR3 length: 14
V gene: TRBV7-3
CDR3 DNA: TGTGCCAGCAGCCCCCGTGGGGGAGGAGTTGGCTACACCTTC
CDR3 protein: CASSPRGGGVGYTF

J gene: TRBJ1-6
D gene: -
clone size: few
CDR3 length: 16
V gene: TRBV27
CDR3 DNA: TGTGCCAGCAGTTTACGGTCGAGCTCCTATAATTCACCCCTCCACTTT
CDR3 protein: CASSLRSSSYNSPLHF

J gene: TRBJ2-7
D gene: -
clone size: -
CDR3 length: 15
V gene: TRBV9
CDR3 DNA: TGTGCCAGCAGCGTAGATCCAGTACAGTCCGGCGAGCAGTACTTC
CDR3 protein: CASSVDPVQSGEQYF

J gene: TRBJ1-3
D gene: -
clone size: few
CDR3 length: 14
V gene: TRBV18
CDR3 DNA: TGTGCCAGCTCACCTGGCAGCTCTGGAAACACCATATATTTT
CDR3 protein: CASSPGSSGNTIYF

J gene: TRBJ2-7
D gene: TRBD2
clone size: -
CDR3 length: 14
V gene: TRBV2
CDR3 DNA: TGTGCCAGCAGGCCGGGACTAGTCGAATACGAGCAGTACTTC
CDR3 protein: CASRPGLVEYEQYF

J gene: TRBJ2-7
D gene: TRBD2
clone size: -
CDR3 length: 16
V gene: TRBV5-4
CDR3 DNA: TGTGCCAGCAGCGAAGCGGGAGGGCAGGTTTCTGCCGAGCAGTACTTC
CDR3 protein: CASSEAGGQVSAEQYF

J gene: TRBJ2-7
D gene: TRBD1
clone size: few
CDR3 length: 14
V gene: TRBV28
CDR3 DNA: TGTGCCAGCACTTCAGGACAGGGCTCCTACGAGCAGTACTTC
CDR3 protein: CASTSGQGSYEQYF

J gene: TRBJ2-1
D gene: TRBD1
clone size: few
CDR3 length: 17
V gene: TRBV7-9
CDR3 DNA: TGTGCCAGCAGCCTCGCGGTGGCAGGGGGATACGTGAATGAGCAGTTCTTC
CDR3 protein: CASSLAVAGGYVNEQFF

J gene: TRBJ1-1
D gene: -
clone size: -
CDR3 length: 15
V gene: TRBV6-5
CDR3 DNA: TGTGCCAGCAGTTACTCGGCCGGGTTGAACACTGAAGCTTTCTTT
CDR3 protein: CASSYSAGLNTEAFF

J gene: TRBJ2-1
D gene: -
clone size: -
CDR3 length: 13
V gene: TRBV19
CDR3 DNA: TGTGCCAGTAGTATCGCCCCGGGGGATGAGCAGTTCTTC
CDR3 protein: CASSIAPGDEQFF

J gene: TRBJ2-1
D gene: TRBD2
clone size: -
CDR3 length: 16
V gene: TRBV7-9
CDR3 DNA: TGTGCCAGCAGCGGGATCCTAGCGGGAGGGTACAATGAGCAGTTCTTC
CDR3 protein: CASSGILAGGYNEQFF

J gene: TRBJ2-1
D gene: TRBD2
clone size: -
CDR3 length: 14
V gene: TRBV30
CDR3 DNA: TGTGCCTGGGGGACTAATCCCTCCTACAATGAGCAGTTCTTC
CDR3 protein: CAWGTNPSYNEQFF

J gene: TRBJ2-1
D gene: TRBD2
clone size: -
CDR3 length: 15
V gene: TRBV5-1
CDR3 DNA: TGCGCCAGCAGCTTGAGGACTAGCTCGTACAATGAGCAGTTCTTC
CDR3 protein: CASSLRTSSYNEQFF

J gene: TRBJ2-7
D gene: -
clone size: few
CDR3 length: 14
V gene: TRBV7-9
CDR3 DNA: TGTGCCAGCAGCATCCGGGCTGAGGGCCACGAGCAGTACTTC
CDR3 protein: CASSIRAEGHEQYF

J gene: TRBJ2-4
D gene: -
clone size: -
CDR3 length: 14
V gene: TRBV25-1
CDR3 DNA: TGTGCCAGCAGTGATTCGAACAGACAAAACATTCAGTACTTC
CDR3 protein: CASSDSNRQNIQYF

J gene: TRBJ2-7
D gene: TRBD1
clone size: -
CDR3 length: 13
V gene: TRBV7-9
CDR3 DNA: TGTGCCAGCAGCTTTGACAGGGGGCAAGAGCAGTACTTC
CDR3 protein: CASSFDRGQEQYF

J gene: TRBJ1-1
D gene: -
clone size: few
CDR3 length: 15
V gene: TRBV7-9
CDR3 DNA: TGTGCCAGCAGCCTATCGACAGGAGCTTGGACTGAAGCTTTCTTT
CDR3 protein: CASSLSTGAWTEAFF

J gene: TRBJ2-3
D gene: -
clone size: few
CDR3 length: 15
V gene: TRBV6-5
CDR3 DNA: TGTGCCAGCAGTTACGATGGCGGCACCACAGATACGCAGTATTTT
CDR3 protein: CASSYDGGTTDTQYF

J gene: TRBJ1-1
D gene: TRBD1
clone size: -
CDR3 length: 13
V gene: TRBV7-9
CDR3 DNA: TGTGCCAGCAGCCAACAGGGACAGACTGAAGCTTTCTTT
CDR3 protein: CASSQQGQTEAFF

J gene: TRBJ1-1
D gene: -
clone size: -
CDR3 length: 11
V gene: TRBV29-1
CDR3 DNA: TGCAGCGTTGTCACAACGTCTGAAGCTTTCTTT
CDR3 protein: CSVVTTSEAFF

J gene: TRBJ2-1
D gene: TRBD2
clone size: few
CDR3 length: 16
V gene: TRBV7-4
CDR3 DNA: TGTGCCAGCAGCTTAGTTACCAGCGGGGAATACAATGAGCAGTTCTTC
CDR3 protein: CASSLVTSGEYNEQFF

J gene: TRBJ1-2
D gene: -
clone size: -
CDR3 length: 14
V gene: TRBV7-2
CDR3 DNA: TGTGCCAGCAGCTTCGACAGCTTTAACTATGGCTACACCTTC
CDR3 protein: CASSFDSFNYGYTF

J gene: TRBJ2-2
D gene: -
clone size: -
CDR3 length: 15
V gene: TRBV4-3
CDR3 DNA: TGCGCCAGCAGCCAAGATTTCGGTACCATCGGGGAGCTGTTTTTT
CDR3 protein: CASSQDFGTIGELFF

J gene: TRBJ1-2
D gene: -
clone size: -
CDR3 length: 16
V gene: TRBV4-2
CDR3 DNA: TGTGCCAGCAGCCAAGATCCTCGGACAAATAACTATGGCTACACCTTC
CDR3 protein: CASSQDPRTNNYGYTF

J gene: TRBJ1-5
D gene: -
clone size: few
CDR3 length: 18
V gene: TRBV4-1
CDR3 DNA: TGCGCCAGCAGCCCGCTGCCTAGTTTTCTGTCCCGCAATCAGCCCCAGCATTTT
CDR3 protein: CASSPLPSFLSRNQPQHF

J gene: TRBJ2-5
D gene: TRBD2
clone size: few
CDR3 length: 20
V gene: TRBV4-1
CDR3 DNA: TGCGCCAGCAGCCAACCCTCTCCGGCTAGCGGGGGGGCCCGTGAGAAGACCCAGTACTTC
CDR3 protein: CASSQPSPASGGAREKTQYF

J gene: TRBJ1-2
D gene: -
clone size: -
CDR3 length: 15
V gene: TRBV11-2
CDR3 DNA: TGTGCCAGCAGTTCCCTAACAGGGAAGTTTGGTGGCTACACCTTC
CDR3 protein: CASSSLTGKFGGYTF

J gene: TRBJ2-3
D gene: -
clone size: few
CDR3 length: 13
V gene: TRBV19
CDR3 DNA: TGTGCCAGTAGCGGTTTCGGGGTAGATACGCAGTATTTT
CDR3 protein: CASSGFGVDTQYF

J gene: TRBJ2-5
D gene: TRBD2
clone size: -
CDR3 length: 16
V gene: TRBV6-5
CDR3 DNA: TGTGCCAGCAGTTACGGCGGGAGGGAGTGGCAAGAGACCCAGTACTTC
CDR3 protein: CASSYGGREWQETQYF

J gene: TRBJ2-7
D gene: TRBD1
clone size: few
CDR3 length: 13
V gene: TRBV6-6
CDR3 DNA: TGTGCCAGCAAGACAGGGACAGCCTACGAGCAGTACTTC
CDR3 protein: CASKTGTAYEQYF

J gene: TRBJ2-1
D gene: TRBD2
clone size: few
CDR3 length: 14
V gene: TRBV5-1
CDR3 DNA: TGCGCCAGCAGCAGGGGACGGGGGGGAGATGAGCAGTTCTTC
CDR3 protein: CASSRGRGGDEQFF

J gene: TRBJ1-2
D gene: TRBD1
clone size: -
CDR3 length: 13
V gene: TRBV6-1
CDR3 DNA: TGTGCCAGCCACGTCGGACAGGGTGGCGGCTACACCTTC
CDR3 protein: CASHVGQGGGYTF

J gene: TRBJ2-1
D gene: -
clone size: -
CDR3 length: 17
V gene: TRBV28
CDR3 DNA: TGTGCCAGCAGTTTATCAGGGGCCCAAAACCTCTACAATGAGCAGTTCTTC
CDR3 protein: CASSLSGAQNLYNEQFF

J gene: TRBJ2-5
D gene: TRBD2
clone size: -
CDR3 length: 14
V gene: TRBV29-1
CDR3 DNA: TGCAGCGTTGGTGTTAGCGGGGCTCAAGAGACCCAGTACTTC
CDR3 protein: CSVGVSGAQETQYF

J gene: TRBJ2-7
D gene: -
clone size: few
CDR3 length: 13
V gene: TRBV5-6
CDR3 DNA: TGTGCCAGCAGCTTGGGGCCAGCCTACGAGCAGTACTTC
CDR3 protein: CASSLGPAYEQYF

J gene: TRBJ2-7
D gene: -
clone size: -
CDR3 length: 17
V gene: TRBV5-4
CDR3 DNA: TGTGCCAGCAGCCCCATCGAGCCAGGCGTCAGGGAGGACGAGCAGTACTTC
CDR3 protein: CASSPIEPGVREDEQYF

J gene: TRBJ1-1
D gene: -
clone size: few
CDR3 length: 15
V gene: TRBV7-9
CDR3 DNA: TGTGCCAGCAGCTTCGGGACGGGGGTGAACACTGAAGCTTTCTTT
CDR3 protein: CASSFGTGVNTEAFF

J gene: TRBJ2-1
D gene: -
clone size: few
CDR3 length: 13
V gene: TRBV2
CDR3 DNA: TGTGCCACCGGGGGAGAGCGAGGCAATGAGCAGTTCTTC
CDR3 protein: CATGGERGNEQFF